This entry describes one TCR beta chain. The antigen is undetermined. Study-level points and caveats: The larger cohort examined one V-J beta rearrangement, not whole repertoires.

Semi-nested PCR with Nested Universal Primer A followed constant-region reverse priming of full-length variable regions. TCRdb re-derived calls from the 5' RACE reads in MiXCR, one entry per CDR3 protein. Here the sample spans about 5,700 distinct CDR3 sequences, around 34% being singletons. CD25-based Treg depletion was applied to purified naive CD4+ T cells. V gave up 1 base and J gave up 7 bases, with 8 bases separating them. From germline, CDR1 is SGHTA and CDR2 FQGNSA. CDR3 length: 13 residues. The source material was naive CD4+ T cells sorted from a lymph node. Indicated subset: naive CD4+ T cells, CD4+CD45RA+CD25-. This chain uses TRBV7-2 with TRBJ1-5; no firm D call. The source is a female donor with breast cancer. The CDR3 protein is CASSLETRQPQHF. CDR3 DNA sequence: TGTGCCAGCAGCTTAGAGACTAGGCAGCCCCAGCATTTT. The full variable domain, with the rest looked up from reference TRBV7-2 and TRBJ1-5, is GAGVSQSPSNKVTEKGKDVELRCDPISGHTALYWYRQSLGQGLEFLIYFQGNSAPDKSGLPSDRFSAERTGGSVSTLTIQRTQQEDSAVYLCASSLETRQPQHFGDGTRLSIL.